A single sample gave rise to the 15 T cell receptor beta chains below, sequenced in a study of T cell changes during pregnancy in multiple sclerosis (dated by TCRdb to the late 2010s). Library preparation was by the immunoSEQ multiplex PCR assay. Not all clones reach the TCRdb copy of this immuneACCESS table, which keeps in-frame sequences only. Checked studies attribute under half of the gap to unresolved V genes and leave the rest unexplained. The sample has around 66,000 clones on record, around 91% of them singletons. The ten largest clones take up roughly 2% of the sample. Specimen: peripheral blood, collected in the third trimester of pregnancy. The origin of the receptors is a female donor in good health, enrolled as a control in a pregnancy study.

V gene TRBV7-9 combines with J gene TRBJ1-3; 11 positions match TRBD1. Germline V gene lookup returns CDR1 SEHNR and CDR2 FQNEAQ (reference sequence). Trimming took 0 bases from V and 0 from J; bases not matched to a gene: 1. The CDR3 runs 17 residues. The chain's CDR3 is CASSLAGTGGSGNTIYF. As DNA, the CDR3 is TGTGCCAGCAGCTTAGCCGGGACAGGGGGCTCTGGAAACACCATATATTTT.

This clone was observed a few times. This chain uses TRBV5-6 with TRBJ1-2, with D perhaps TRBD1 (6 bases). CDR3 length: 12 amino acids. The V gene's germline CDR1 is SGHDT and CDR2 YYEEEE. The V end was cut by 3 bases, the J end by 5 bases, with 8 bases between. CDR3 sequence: CASSSQGYGYTF. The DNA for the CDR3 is TGTGCCAGCAGCTCTCAGGGGTATGGCTACACCTTC. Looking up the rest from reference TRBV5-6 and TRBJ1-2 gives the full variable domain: DAGVTQSPTHLIKTRGQQVTLRCSPKSGHDTVSWYQQALGQGPQFIFQYYEEEERQRGNFPDRFSGHQFPNYSSELNVNALLLGDSALYLCASSSQGYGYTFGSGTRLTVV.

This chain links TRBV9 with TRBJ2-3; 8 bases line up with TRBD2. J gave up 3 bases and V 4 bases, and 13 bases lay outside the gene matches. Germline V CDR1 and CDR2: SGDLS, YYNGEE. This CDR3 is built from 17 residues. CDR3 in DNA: TGTGCCAGCAGCCTGAGAGGGTCCGGGGGGGGGACAGATACGCAGTATTTT. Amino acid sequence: CASSLRGSGGGTDTQYF.

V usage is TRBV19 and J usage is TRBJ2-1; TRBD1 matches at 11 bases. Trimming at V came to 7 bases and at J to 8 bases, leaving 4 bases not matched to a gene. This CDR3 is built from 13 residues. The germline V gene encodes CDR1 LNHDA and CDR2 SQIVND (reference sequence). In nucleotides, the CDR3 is TGTGCCAGTAAGAGGACAGGGGGCTATGAGCAGTTCTTC. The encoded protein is CASKRTGGYEQFF.

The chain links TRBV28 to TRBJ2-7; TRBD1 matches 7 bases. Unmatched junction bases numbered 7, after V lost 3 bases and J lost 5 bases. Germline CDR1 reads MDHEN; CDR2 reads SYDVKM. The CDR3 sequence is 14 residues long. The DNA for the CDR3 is TGTGCCAGCAGTTTCTGGGGACAGCGCAACGAGCAGTACTTC. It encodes CASSFWGQRNEQYF.

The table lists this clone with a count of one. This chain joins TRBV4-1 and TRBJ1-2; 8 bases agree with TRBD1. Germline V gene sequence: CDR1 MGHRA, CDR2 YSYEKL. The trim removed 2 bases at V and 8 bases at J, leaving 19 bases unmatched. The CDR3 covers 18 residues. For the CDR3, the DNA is TGCGCCAGCAGCCAAATCTCCGTCAACCAGGGGGCGCGGGGAGGCTACACCTTC. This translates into CASSQISVNQGARGGYTF.

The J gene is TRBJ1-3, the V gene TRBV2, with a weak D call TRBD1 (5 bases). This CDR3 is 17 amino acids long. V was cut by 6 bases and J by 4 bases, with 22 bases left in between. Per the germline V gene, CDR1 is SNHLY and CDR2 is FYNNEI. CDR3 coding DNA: TGTGCCAGCAGCGACCCAGGGAACCCTTTTGCCGGAAACACCATATATTTT. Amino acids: CASSDPGNPFAGNTIYF.

CDR3 loop: CASSLRGLRTGEQFF. In DNA, the CDR3 is TGTGCCAGCAGCTTACGGGGATTAAGGACAGGTGAGCAGTTCTTC. V is TRBV7-9 and J is TRBJ2-1; 7 bases are a match to TRBD1. This CDR3 comprises 15 residues. Germline CDR1 and CDR2: SEHNR and FQNEAQ (reference sequence). Trimming took 2 bases from V and 9 from J; bases not matched to a gene: 10.

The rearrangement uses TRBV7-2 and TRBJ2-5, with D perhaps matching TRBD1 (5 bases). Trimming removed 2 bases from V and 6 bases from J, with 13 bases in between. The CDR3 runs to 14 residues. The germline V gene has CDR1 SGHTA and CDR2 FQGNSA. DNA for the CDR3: TGTGCCAGCAGCTTACCGGGTCAGGGTCAGACCCAGTACTTC. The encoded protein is CASSLPGQGQTQYF.

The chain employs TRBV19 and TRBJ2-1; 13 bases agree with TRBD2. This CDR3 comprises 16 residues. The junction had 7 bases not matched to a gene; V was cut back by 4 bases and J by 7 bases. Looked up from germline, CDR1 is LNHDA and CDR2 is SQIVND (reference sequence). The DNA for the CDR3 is TGTGCCAGTAGTAAACCACTAGCGGGGGGGCAGAATGAGCAGTTCTTC. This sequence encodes CASSKPLAGGQNEQFF.

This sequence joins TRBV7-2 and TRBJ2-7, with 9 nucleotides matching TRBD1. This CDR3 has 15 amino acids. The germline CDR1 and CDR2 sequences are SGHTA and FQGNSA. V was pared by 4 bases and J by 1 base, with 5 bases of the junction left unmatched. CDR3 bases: TGTGCCAGCAGCTCTCGGGGACAGGGATCCTACGAGCAGTACTTC. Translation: CASSSRGQGSYEQYF.

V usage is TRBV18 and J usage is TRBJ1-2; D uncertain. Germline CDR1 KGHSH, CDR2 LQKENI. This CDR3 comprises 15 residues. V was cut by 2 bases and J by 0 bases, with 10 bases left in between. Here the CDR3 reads CASSPAGVANYGYTF. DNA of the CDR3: TGTGCCAGCTCACCAGCGGGTGTAGCTAACTATGGCTACACCTTC.

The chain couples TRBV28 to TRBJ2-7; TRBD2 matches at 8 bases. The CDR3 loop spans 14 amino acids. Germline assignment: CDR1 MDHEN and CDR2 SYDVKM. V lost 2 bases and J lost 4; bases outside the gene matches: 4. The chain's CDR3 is CASSLTSGDYEQYF. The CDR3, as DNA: TGTGCCAGCAGTTTAACTAGCGGAGATTACGAGCAGTACTTC. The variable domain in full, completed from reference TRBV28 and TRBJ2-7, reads DVKVTQSSRYLVKRTGEKVFLECVQDMDHENMFWYRQDPGLGLRLIYFSYDVKMKEKGDIPEGYSVSREKKERFSLILESASTNQTSMYLCASSLTSGDYEQYFGPGTRLTVT.

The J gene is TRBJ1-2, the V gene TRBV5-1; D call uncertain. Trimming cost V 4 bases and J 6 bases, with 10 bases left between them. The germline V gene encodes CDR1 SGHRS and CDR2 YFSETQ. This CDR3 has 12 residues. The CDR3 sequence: CASSLPSDGYTF. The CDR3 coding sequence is TGCGCCAGCAGCCTGCCCAGCGATGGCTACACCTTC. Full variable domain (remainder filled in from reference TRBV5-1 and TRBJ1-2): KAGVTQTPRYLIKTRGQQVTLSCSPISGHRSVSWYQQTPGQGLQFLFEYFSETQRNKGNFPGRFSGRQFSNSRSEMNVSTLELGDSALYLCASSLPSDGYTFGSGTRLTVV.

The CDR3 spells CASSLRDEQFF. In DNA form, the CDR3 reads TGTGCCAGCAGTTTGCGGGATGAGCAGTTCTTC. The chain is built from TRBV27 and TRBJ2-1; tentative D call: TRBD2 (5 bases). This CDR3 contains 11 residues. The V gene's germline CDR1 is MNHEY and CDR2 SMNVEV (reference sequence). Deletions cut 3 bases from V and 8 bases from J, with 5 bases between.